A single T cell receptor (beta chain) is shown here with its context. This clonotype was observed a few times. What this receptor recognizes is not known. A much more abundant neighbour one base away suggests this may be a read error. To build the artificial thymic organoids, human HSPCs were aggregated with MS5 murine stromal cells that had been transduced with human DLL1, and the aggregates were cultured at an air-liquid interface. Hematopoietic stem and progenitor cells that were CD34+CD3-, FACS-purified and depleted of residual T cells served as the seed cells for the organoids. Organoids were cultured in serum-free RB27 medium: RPMI 1640 supplemented with B27, FLT3L, IL-7 and ascorbic acid. Organoid and thymic CD3+TCRalphabeta+CD8 single positive T cells were FACS sorted before RNA extraction. Total RNA was purified from roughly 40,000 to 200,000 sorted cells per sample with the RNeasy Micro kit, and quality checked on an Agilent RNA 6000 Nano chip.

This record comes from a study of T cells generated in artificial thymic organoids (dated by TCRdb to 2017 to 2019). In terms of the full investigation: The TCR alpha and beta CDR3 repertoires of CD8 single positive T cells derived from in vitro artificial thymic organoids were compared with those of thymic and peripheral blood naive CD8 T cells. The repertoire sequencing data shown were described as representative of three independent experiments. Broader findings and caveats from the paper: No skewed Valpha or Vbeta usage appeared in organoid-derived T cells, arguing against dominance of unconventional lineages or clonal expansions. Physiological TCR clonotype diversity, comparable to that of thymic and blood naive CD8 T cells, was observed in organoid-derived CD8 single positive T cells.

TCRalpha and TCRbeta libraries were amplified in separate semi-nested PCR reactions using Advantage 2 and reverse primers located in the TRAC or TRBC constant regions. First-strand cDNA synthesis used between roughly 3 and 550 ng of total RNA. TCR cDNA libraries were generated by 5'-RACE using the SMARTer PCR cDNA Synthesis kit, with a poly-dT primer employed for first-strand synthesis. Each semi-nested reverse primer in the constant region carried a 5-nucleotide sample-specific barcode, and the resulting products were cleaned up with the Zymo DNA Clean and Concentrator-5 kit. Up to ten barcoded samples were pooled, ligated to Illumina adaptors and sequenced as 2 x 150 bp paired-end reads on an Illumina MiSeq. In the source study's methods: Demultiplexed reads were aligned with BLAT to a custom library of all human TRAV, TRAJ, TRBV, TRBD and TRBJ combinations from IMGT. The best BLAT hits were picked using pslCDnaFilter (-maxAligns=1, -ignoreIntrons), and custom Perl scripts were used to calculate clonotype frequencies. TCRdb took the public reads, trimmed them with fastp at Q25, ran MiXCR for clone calling and kept in-frame beta chains. Rows matching on CDR3 protein sequence are summarized as one entry with the most common DNA and genes. V and J calls and clone size were set by TCRdb, not the authors. The table for this sample lists 6,000 to 8,000 distinct CDR3 sequences; roughly a quarter of them were counted only once. The top ten constitute approximately 3.2% of the sample.

As encoded in the germline V gene, CDR1 is SGHRS while CDR2 is YFSETQ. V lost 1 base and J lost 3 bases; the stretch between them is 22 bases long. Spanning cysteine to phenylalanine, the CDR3 consists of 18 amino acids. The sequence is cut down to CDR3 DNA, 54 bases in frame from base 1. The sample consisted of naive CD8+ T cells grown in artificial thymic organoids from cord blood stem and progenitor cells. The cell subset or site label, read with the paper, signifies: CD3+TCRalphabeta+CD8SP T cells; for blood, CD45RO-CCR7+ naive CD8+ T cells. The receptor comes from a human donor who gave cord blood stem cells for thymic organoid culture, a cardiac surgery patient who gave postnatal thymus, or a blood donor (not recorded which). The rearrangement combines TRBV5-1 with TRBJ1-1; too little of a D gene remains to name it. The nucleotide sequence is given as TGCGCCAGCAGCTTGAGTGTCGGCAGTCAGATACTGGACACTGAAGCTTTCTTT. It translates to CASSLSVGSQILDTEAFF.